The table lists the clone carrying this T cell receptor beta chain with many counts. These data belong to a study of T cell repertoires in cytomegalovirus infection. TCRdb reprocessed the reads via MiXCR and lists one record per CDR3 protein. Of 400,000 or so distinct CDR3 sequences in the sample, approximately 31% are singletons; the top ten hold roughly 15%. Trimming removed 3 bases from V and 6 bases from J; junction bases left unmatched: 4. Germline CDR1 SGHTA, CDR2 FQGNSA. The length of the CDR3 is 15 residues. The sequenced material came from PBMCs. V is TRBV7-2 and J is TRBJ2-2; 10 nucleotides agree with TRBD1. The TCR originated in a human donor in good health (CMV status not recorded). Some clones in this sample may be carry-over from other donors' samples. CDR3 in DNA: TGTGCCAGCAGCTTCGGGACAGGGGTTGCCGGGGAGCTGTTTTTT. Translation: CASSFGTGVAGELFF.